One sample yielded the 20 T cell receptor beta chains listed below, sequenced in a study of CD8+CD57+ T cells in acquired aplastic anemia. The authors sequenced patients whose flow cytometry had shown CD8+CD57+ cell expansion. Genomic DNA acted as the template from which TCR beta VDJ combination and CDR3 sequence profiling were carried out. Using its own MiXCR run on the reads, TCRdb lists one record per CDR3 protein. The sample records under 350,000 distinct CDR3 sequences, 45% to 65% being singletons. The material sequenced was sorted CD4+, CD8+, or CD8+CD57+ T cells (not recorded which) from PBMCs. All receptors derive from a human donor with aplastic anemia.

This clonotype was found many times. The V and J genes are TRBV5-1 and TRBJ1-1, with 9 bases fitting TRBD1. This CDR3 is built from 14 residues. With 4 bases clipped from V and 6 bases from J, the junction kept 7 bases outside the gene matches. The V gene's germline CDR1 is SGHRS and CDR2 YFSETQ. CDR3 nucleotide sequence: TGCGCCAGCAGCACACAGGGGGCTTACGCTGAAGCTTTCTTT. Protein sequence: CASSTQGAYAEAFF.

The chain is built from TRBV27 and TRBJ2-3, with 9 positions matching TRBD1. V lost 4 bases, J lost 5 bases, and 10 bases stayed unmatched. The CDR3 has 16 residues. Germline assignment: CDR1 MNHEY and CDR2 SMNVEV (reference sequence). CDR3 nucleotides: TGTGCCAGCAGTTCCACCCCCGGACAGGGGAAAGATACGCAGTATTTT. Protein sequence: CASSSTPGQGKDTQYF.

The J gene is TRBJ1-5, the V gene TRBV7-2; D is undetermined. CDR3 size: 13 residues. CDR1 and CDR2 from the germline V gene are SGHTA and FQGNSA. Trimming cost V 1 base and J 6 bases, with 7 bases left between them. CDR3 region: CASSLGNPQPQHF. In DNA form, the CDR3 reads TGTGCCAGCAGCTTAGGGAACCCTCAGCCCCAGCATTTT.

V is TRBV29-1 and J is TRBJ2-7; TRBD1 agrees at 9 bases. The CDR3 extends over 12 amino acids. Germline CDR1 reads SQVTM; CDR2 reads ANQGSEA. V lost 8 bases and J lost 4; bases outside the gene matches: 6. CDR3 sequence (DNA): TGCAGCTACGGGACAGGGAGTTACGAGCAGTACTTC. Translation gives CSYGTGSYEQYF.

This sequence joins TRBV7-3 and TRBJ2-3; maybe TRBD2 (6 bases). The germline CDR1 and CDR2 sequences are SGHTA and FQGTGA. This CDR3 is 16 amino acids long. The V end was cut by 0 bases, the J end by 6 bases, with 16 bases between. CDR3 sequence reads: CASSLTGAGRWDTQYF. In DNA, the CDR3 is TGTGCCAGCAGCTTAACAGGTGCGGGACGGTGGGATACGCAGTATTTT.

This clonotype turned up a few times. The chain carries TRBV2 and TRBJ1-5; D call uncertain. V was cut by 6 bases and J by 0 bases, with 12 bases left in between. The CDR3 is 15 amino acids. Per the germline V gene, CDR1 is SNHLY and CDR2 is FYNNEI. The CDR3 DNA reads TGTGCCAGCAGCGGCGGCAGTTATAGCAATCAGCCCCAGCATTTT. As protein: CASSGGSYSNQPQHF.

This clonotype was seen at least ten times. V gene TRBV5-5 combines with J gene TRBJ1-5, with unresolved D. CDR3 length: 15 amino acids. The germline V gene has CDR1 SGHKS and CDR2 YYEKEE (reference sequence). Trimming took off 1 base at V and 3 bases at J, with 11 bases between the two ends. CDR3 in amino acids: CASSLRAGINQPQHF. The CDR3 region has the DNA TGTGCCAGCAGCTTGAGGGCAGGTATCAATCAGCCCCAGCATTTT.

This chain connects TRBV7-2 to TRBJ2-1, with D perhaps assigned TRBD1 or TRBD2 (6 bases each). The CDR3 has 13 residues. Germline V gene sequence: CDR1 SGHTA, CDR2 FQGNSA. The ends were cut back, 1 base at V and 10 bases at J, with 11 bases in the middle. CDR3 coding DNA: TGTGCCAGCAGCTTAGTCCGGGGGCGGGAGCAGTTCTTC. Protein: CASSLVRGREQFF.

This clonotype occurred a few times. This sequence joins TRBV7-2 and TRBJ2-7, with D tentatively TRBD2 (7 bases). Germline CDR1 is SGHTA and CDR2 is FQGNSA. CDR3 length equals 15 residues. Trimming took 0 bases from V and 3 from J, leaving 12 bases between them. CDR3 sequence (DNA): TGTGCCAGCAGCTTAGCTGGGGGCGGGAGCTACGAGCAGTACTTC. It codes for CASSLAGGGSYEQYF.

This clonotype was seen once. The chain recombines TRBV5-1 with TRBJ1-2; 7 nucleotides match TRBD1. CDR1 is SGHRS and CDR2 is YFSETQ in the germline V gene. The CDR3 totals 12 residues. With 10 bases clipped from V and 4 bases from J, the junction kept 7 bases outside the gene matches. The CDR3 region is CAGDSQPYGYTF. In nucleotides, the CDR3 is TGCGCCGGGGACAGTCAACCCTATGGCTACACCTTC.

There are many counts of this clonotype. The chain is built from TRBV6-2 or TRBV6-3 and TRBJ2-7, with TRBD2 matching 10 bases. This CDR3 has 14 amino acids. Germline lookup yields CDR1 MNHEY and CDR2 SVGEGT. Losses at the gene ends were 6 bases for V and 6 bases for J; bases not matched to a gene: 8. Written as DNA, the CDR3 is TGTGCCAGCAGGAGCGGGACTAGCGCTCGCGAGCAGTACTTC. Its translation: CASRSGTSAREQYF.

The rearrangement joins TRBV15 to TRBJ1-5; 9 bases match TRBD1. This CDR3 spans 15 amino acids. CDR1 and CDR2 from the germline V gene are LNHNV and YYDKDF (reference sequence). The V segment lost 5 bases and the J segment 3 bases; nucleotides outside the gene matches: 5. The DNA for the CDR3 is TGTGCCACCAGCGAAAGGACAGGGGACAATCAGCCCCAGCATTTT. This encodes CATSERTGDNQPQHF.

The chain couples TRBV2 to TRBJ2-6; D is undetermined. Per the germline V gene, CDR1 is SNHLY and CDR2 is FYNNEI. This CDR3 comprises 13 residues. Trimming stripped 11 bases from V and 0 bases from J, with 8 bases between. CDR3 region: CAGFYSGANVLTF. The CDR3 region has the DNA TGTGCCGGATTCTACTCTGGGGCCAACGTCCTGACTTTC.

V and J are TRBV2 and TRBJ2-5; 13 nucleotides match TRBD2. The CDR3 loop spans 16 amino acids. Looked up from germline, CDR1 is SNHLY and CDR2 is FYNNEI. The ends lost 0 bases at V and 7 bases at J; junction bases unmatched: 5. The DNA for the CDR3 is TGTGCCAGCAGTGAAGCAGGACTAGCGGGGGCGGGGACCCAGTACTTC. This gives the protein CASSEAGLAGAGTQYF.

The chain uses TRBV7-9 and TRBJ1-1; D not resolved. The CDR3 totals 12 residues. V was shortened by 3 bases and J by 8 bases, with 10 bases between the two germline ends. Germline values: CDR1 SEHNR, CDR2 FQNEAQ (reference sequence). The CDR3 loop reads CASSLISTEAFF. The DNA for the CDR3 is TGTGCCAGCAGCTTGATCAGCACCGAAGCTTTCTTT.

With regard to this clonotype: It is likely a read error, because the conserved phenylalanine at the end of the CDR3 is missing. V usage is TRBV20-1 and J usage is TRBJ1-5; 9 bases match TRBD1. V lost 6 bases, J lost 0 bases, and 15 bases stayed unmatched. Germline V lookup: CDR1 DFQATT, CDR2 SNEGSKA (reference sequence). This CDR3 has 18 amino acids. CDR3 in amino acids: CSAPLGTGTTYSNQPQHS. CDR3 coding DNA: TGCAGTGCCCCACTGGGGACAGGGACAACTTATAGCAATCAGCCCCAGCATTCT.

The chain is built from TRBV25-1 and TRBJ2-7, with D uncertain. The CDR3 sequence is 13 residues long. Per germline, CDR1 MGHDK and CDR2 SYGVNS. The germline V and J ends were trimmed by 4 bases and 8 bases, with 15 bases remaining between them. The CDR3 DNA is TGTGCCAGCAGTGTACAGATCGAGACCAAGCAGTACTTC. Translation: CASSVQIETKQYF.

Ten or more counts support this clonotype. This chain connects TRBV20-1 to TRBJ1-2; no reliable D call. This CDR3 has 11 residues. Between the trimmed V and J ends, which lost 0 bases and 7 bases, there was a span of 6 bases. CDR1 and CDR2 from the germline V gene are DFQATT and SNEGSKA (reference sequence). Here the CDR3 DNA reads TGCAGTGCTAGAGAAGCGGGTGGCTACACCTTC. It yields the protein CSAREAGGYTF.

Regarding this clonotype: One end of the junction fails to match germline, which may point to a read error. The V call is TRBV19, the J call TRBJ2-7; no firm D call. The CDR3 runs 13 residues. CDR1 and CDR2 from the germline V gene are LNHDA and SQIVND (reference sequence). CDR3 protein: CASSTRSSYEQCF. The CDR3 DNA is TGTGCCAGTAGCACCCGGAGCTCCTACGAGCAGTGCTTC.

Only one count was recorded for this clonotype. The CDR3 spells CASSGLAHTDTQYF. In DNA, the CDR3 is TGTGCCAGCAGTGGACTAGCCCACACAGATACGCAGTATTTT. This rearrangement joins TRBV2 to TRBJ2-3, with 7 positions matching TRBD2. Germline assignment: CDR1 SNHLY and CDR2 FYNNEI. Trimming at V came to 4 bases and at J to 2 bases, leaving 3 bases not matched to a gene. The CDR3 loop spans 14 amino acids.